This T cell receptor (beta chain) was documented in a study of T-cell reconstitution after alpha-beta-depleted transplantation in children. Findings and limits, study-wide: The origin of high day-60 TCRbeta diversity in some patients lay in surviving recipient T cells and thymic progenitors. A year had passed since transplant, and T-cell counts and diversity by then came mostly from newly produced T cells. In patients about two months after transplant, alpha-beta T cells reportedly arose from several hundred expanded graft clones.

The table lists this clonotype with a few counts. Its antigen is unidentified. Preparing the TCRbeta library involved the use of unique molecular identifiers. MiXCR was run by TCRdb on the PCR reads, yielding one entry per CDR3 protein. Among 450,000 to 600,000 distinct CDR3 sequences listed, 13% were seen once. The sample in question was PBMCs, mostly from graft donor cells, obtained 360 days after TCRalphabeta/CD19-depleted stem cell transplant. This sequence was found in a male patient aged 10 to 17 who had a stem cell transplant for acute myeloid leukemia, so the T cells may come from the graft donor.

The DNA for the CDR3 is TGTGCCATCAACGAGCGGGGCATGAACACTGAAGCTTTCTTT. Protein sequence: CAINERGMNTEAFF. This rearrangement joins TRBV10-3 to TRBJ1-1, with D perhaps matching TRBD1 (5 bases). CDR3 length equals 14 residues. V was pared by 7 bases and J by 0 bases, with 12 bases between. Germline loops: CDR1 ENHRY, CDR2 SYGVKD.